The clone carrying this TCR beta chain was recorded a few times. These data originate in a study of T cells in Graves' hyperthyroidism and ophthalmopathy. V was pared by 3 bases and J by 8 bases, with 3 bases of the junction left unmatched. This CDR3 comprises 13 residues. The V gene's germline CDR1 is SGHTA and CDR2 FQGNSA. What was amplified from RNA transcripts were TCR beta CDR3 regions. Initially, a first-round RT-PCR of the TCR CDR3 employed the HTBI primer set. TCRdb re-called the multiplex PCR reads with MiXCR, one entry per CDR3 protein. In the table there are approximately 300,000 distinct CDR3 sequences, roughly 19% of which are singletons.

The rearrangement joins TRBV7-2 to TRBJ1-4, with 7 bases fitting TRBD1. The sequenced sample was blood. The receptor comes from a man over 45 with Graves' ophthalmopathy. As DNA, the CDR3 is TGTGCCAGCAGCTTCCGGGACAGAGAAAAACTGTTTTTT. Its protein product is CASSFRDREKLFF.